A single sample gave rise to the 9 T cell receptor beta chains below, sequenced in a study of control samples from healthy donors and cancer patients. Here immunoSEQ multiplex PCR was the method, and the copy in TCRdb shows in-frame clones only, minus some. The repertoire consists of 60,000 to 95,000 clones, with 84% occurring once and the leading ten covering about 15%. Specimen: blood. The receptor set was obtained from a man in his fifties or sixties in good health.

This chain joins TRBV30 and TRBJ2-3; 10 nucleotides align to TRBD1. Germline assignment: CDR1 GTSNPN and CDR2 SVGIG (reference sequence). J gave up 3 bases and V 2 bases, and 5 bases lay outside the gene matches. CDR3 length equals 15 residues. The CDR3 DNA is TGTGCCTGGAGTTTGGGGGACAGGGGTACAGATACGCAGTATTTT. Translated: CAWSLGDRGTDTQYF.

This clone was seen a single time. The chain carries TRBV10-3 and TRBJ1-3; D possibly corresponds to TRBD1 (6 bases). The CDR3 length is 16 residues. Trimming removed 2 bases at V and 0 bases at J, with 11 bases between. CDR1 is ENHRY, CDR2 SYGVKD, per germline. This CDR3 is CAISEVHRVSGNTIYF. CDR3 sequence (DNA): TGTGCCATCAGTGAGGTACACAGGGTCTCTGGAAACACCATATATTTT.

The gene calls are TRBV9 and TRBJ2-1, with 8 bases aligning to TRBD2. V dropped 0 bases and J dropped 6; count of bases not matched to a gene: 11. Germline V CDR1 and CDR2: SGDLS, YYNGEE. The CDR3 contains 17 residues. The CDR3 here is CASSVGRGLAPVNEQFF. CDR3 bases: TGTGCCAGCAGCGTAGGGCGAGGACTAGCCCCTGTCAATGAGCAGTTCTTC.

This chain connects TRBV27 to TRBJ2-7; D call uncertain. The CDR3 has 13 residues. Trimming left V 6 bases short and J 3 bases short, with 12 bases between. Germline V gene data show CDR1 as MNHEY and CDR2 as SMNVEV (reference sequence). The CDR3 spells CASSRGSNYEQYF. The CDR3 DNA reads as TGTGCCAGCAGCAGAGGATCGAACTACGAGCAGTACTTC.

The chain recombines TRBV14 with TRBJ2-2, with D uncertain. The V and J ends lost 2 bases and 0 bases respectively, with 10 bases between them. Per the germline V gene, CDR1 is SGHDN and CDR2 is FVKESK. The CDR3 is 16 residues long. The CDR3 protein is CASSQTRTANTGELFF. CDR3 sequence (DNA): TGTGCCAGCAGCCAAACGAGAACCGCGAACACCGGGGAGCTGTTTTTT. Complete variable domain (other parts from reference TRBV14 and TRBJ2-2): EAGVTQFPSHSVIEKGQTVTLRCDPISGHDNLYWYRRVMGKEIKFLLHFVKESKQDESGMPNNRFLAERTGGTYSTLKVQPAELEDSGVYFCASSQTRTANTGELFFGEGSRLTVL.

J is TRBJ2-6 and V is TRBV24-1; TRBD2 might be the D (6 bases). Germline CDR1 and CDR2: KGHDR and SFDVKD. Trimming removed 8 bases from V and 0 bases from J, with 16 bases in between. The CDR3 has 17 residues. The CDR3 region is CATTAGSATSGANVLTF. The CDR3 DNA follows: TGTGCCACCACCGCGGGGAGCGCCACCTCTGGGGCCAACGTCCTGACTTTC.

This chain uses TRBV18 with TRBJ2-7; 8 nucleotides agree with TRBD1. The V and J ends lost 3 bases and 3 bases, in that order; junction bases with no gene match: 4. Germline-derived CDR1 and CDR2 are KGHSH and LQKENI. There are 14 residues in the CDR3. DNA for the CDR3: TGTGCCAGCTCACCTCGGACAGGGAGCTACGAGCAGTACTTC. Translated: CASSPRTGSYEQYF.

This chain connects TRBV18 to TRBJ1-2; 7 bases agree with TRBD1. The CDR3 length is 17 residues. Germline V gene data show CDR1 as KGHSH and CDR2 as LQKENI. Trimming took 6 bases from V and 8 from J; bases not matched to a gene: 21. The CDR3 DNA is TGTGCCAGCTCCCAGTCGGTCCCAAGGGGGCTTGTAGGGGGCTACACCTTC. Protein product: CASSQSVPRGLVGGYTF. Variable domain in full (rest from reference TRBV18 and TRBJ1-2): NAGVMQNPRHLVRRRGQEARLRCSPMKGHSHVYWYRQLPEEGLKFMVYLQKENIIDESGMPKERFSAEFPKEGPSILRIQQVVRGDSAAYFCASSQSVPRGLVGGYTFGSGTRLTVV.

This clone appeared once. V gene TRBV19 combines with J gene TRBJ2-7; 8 bases match TRBD1. The germline V gene has CDR1 LNHDA and CDR2 SQIVND (reference sequence). The CDR3 spans 15 residues. V shed 6 bases and J 2 bases; nucleotides not matched to a gene: 9. The DNA of the CDR3 is TGTGCCAGTAGCCACCCGGGACAGGCCGCCTACGAGCAGTACTTC. Protein: CASSHPGQAAYEQYF.